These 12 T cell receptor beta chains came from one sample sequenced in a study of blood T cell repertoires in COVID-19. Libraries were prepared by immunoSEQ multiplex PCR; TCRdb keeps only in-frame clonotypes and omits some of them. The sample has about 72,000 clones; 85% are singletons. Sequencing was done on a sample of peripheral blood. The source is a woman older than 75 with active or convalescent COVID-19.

The CDR3 DNA follows: TGTGCCAGCAGTTTATCGTGGGGACAGCAAGAGACCCAGTACTTC. Residues: CASSLSWGQQETQYF. This chain links TRBV27 with TRBJ2-5; 7 bases map to TRBD1. Germline lookup yields CDR1 MNHEY and CDR2 SMNVEV (reference sequence). With V trimmed by 0 bases and J by 2 bases, 3 bases remained unmatched. CDR3 length: 15 residues.

Here the CDR3 DNA reads TGTGCCAGCAGCCAAGATCTGTTCGGGGGTAAAGGCGGCTACACCTTC. This encodes CASSQDLFGGKGGYTF. The chain recombines TRBV14 with TRBJ1-2; D might be TRBD1 (5 bases). Trimming took off 0 bases at V and 8 bases at J, with 19 bases between the two ends. Germline V lookup: CDR1 SGHDN, CDR2 FVKESK. The CDR3 is made up of 16 amino acids.

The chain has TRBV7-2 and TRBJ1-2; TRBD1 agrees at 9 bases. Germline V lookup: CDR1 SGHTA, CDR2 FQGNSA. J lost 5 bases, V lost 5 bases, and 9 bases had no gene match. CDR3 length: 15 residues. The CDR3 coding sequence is TGTGCCAGCAGCCAAGCGGGGGACAGGGCTTATGGCTACACCTTC. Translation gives CASSQAGDRAYGYTF. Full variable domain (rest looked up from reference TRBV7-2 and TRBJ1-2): GAGVSQSPSNKVTEKGKDVELRCDPISGHTALYWYRQSLGQGLEFLIYFQGNSAPDKSGLPSDRFSAERTGGSVSTLTIQRTQQEDSAVYLCASSQAGDRAYGYTFGSGTRLTVV.

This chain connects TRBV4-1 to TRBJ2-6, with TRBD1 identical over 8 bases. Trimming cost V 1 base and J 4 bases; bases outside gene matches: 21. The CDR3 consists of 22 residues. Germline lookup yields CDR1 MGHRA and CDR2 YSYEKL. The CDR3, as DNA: TGCGCCAGCAGCCAAGCTGAAGATCGGACAGGGACAGCCGGGTGGGGGGCCAACGTCCTGACTTTC. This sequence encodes CASSQAEDRTGTAGWGANVLTF.

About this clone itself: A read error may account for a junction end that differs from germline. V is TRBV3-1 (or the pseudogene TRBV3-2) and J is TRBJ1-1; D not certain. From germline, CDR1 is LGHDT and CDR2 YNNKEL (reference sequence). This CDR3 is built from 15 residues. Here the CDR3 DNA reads TGTGCCAGCAGCCAACCCACCGAGAGGAACACTGAAGCCTTCTTT. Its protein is CASSQPTERNTEAFF.

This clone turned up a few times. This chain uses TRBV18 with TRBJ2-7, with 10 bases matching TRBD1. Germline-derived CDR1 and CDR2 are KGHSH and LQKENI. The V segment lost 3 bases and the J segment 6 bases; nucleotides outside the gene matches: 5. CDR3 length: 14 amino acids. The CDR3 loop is CASSPPGQGREQYF. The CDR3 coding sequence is TGTGCCAGCTCACCCCCGGGACAGGGGCGCGAGCAGTACTTC.

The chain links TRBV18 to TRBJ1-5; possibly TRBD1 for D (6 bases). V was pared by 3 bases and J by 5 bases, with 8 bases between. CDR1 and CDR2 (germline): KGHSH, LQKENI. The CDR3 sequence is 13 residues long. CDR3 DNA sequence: TGTGCCAGCTCACCGGACAGAGATCAGCCCCAGCATTTT. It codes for CASSPDRDQPQHF.

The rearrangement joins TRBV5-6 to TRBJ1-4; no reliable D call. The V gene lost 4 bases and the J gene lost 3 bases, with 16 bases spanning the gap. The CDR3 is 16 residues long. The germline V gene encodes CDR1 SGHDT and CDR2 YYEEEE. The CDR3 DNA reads TGTGCCAGCAGCGTGATACAGTTTGCAGCTAATGAAAAACTGTTTTTT. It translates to CASSVIQFAANEKLFF. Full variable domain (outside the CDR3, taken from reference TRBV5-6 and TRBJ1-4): DAGVTQSPTHLIKTRGQQVTLRCSPKSGHDTVSWYQQALGQGPQFIFQYYEEEERQRGNFPDRFSGHQFPNYSSELNVNALLLGDSALYLCASSVIQFAANEKLFFGSGTQLSVL.

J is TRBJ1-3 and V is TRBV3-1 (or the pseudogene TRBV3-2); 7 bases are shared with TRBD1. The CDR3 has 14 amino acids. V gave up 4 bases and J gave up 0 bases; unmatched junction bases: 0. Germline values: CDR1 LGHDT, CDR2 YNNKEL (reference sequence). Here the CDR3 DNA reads TGTGCCAGCAGCCCAGGGGGCTCTGGAAACACCATATATTTT. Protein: CASSPGGSGNTIYF.

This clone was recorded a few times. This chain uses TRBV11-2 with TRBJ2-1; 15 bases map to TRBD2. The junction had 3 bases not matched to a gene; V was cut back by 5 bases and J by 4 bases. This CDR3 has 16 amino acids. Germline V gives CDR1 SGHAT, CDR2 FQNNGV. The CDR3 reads CASSEGLAGGYNEQFF. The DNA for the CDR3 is TGTGCCAGCAGCGAGGGACTAGCGGGGGGATACAATGAGCAGTTCTTC.

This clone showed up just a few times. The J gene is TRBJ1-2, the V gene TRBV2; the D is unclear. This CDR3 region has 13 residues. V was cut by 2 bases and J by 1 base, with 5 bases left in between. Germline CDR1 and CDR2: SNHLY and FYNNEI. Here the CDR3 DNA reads TGTGCCAGCAGTGAATCCCATAACTATGGCTACACCTTC. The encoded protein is CASSESHNYGYTF.

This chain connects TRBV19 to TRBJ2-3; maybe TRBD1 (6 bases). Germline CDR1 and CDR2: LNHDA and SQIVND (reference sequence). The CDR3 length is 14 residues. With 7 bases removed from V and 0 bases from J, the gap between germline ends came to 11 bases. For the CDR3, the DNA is TGTGCCAGTACGAGGACAGATAGCACAGATACGCAGTATTTT. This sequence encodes CASTRTDSTDTQYF.